Listed here are 16 T cell receptor beta chains from one sample, sequenced in a study of T cells in Graves' hyperthyroidism and ophthalmopathy. Using RNA transcripts as the source, TCR beta CDR3 regions were amplified. TCR CDR3 underwent first-round RT-PCR with the HTBI primer set. TCRdb re-called the multiplex PCR reads through MiXCR, storing one row per CDR3 protein. The sample carries a few hundred thousand distinct CDR3 sequences, approximately 15% recorded once. Sequenced input: blood. The receptors originated from a woman in her thirties or forties with Graves' ophthalmopathy.

This clonotype was counted ten times or more. V gene TRBV5-1 combines with J gene TRBJ2-4, with TRBD1 identical over 10 bases. There are 14 residues in the CDR3. The ends lost 4 bases at V and 8 bases at J; junction bases unmatched: 6. The germline CDR1 and CDR2 sequences are SGHRS and YFSETQ. The CDR3 nucleotides are TGCGCCAGCAGCGAGGGACAGGGGATCGACATTCAGTACTTC. Translated: CASSEGQGIDIQYF.

This clonotype was counted many times. The chain is built from TRBV12-3 or TRBV12-4 and TRBJ2-1, with 9 bases identical to TRBD2. Losses at the gene ends were 1 base for V and 9 bases for J; bases not matched to a gene: 10. This CDR3 comprises 16 residues. CDR3 in DNA: TGTGCCAGCAGTTTAGGGTGGGCTAGCGGGATCAGTGAGCAGTTCTTC. It encodes CASSLGWASGISEQFF.

The sample holds many counts of this clonotype. The V and J genes are TRBV12-3 or TRBV12-4 and TRBJ2-2, with D perhaps given as TRBD1 or TRBD2 (5 bases each). V lost 7 bases to trimming and J lost 0 bases, with 15 bases between them. This CDR3 contains 16 residues. The CDR3 nucleotides are TGTGCCAGCACTTGGGACGTTTCCGCGAACACCGGGGAGCTGTTTTTT. This encodes CASTWDVSANTGELFF.

This clonotype was observed a few times. The V call is TRBV20-1, the J call TRBJ2-3; D unresolved. Trimming stripped 0 bases from V and 6 bases from J, with 13 bases between. The length of the CDR3 is 14 residues. Germline values: CDR1 DFQATT, CDR2 SNEGSKA (reference sequence). The CDR3 nucleotides read TGCAGTGCTAGAGATGGCCACGCGACGGATACGCAGTATTTT. Translation gives CSARDGHATDTQYF.

This clonotype was detected ten times or more. The V call is TRBV2, the J call TRBJ2-3; no reliable D call. The CDR3 spans 16 residues. V lost 2 bases, J lost 2 bases, and 14 bases lay in between. Germline V gives CDR1 SNHLY, CDR2 FYNNEI. The CDR3, as DNA: TGTGCCAGCAGTGAACCGTATGCGAGTGTCACAGATACGCAGTATTTT. Protein sequence: CASSEPYASVTDTQYF.

V gene TRBV6-4 combines with J gene TRBJ2-1; tentatively, D is TRBD2 (5 bases). The CDR3 runs 17 residues. V was shortened by 5 bases and J by 7 bases, with 24 bases between the two germline ends. Germline V gene sequence: CDR1 MRHNA, CDR2 SNTAGT. The CDR3 sequence: CASSYGVFRGRLNEQFF. The CDR3 DNA reads as TGTGCCAGCAGTTACGGTGTTTTCCGGGGAAGGTTGAATGAGCAGTTCTTC.

The CDR3 region has the DNA TGTGCCAGCAGTTTATCACAGGGGGATTCAGGAAACACCATATATTTT. Its translation: CASSLSQGDSGNTIYF. V usage is TRBV28 and J usage is TRBJ1-3; 8 nucleotides line up with TRBD1. The CDR3 is made up of 16 amino acids. Germline CDR1 is MDHEN and CDR2 is SYDVKM. Germline trimming cut 1 base from V and 4 bases from J; bases unmatched to any gene: 6.

This clonotype was found a few times. J is TRBJ1-2 and V is TRBV7-9; D possibly corresponds to TRBD1 (5 bases). From germline, CDR1 is SEHNR and CDR2 FQNEAQ (reference sequence). The CDR3 has 14 amino acids. V lost 6 bases to trimming and J lost 8 bases, with 19 bases between them. The CDR3 DNA reads TGTGCCAGCAGTTATCCGACAGAACGGGACGGCTACACCTTC. Translated: CASSYPTERDGYTF.

This clonotype was detected ten times or more. The chain has TRBV29-1 and TRBJ2-7, with TRBD1 as a possible D gene (5 bases). The CDR3 length is 12 residues. V was shortened by 3 bases and J by 0 bases, with 6 bases between the two germline ends. CDR1 and CDR2 from the germline V gene are SQVTM and ANQGSEA. CDR3 sequence: CSVEDNSYEQYF. The CDR3 coding sequence is TGCAGCGTTGAGGACAACTCCTACGAGCAGTACTTC.

The table lists this clonotype with many counts. The chain combines TRBV30 with TRBJ2-7, with 13 positions matching TRBD2. In germline, CDR1 is GTSNPN, CDR2 SVGIG (reference sequence). The CDR3 spans 15 residues. V lost 5 bases, J lost 3 bases, and 7 bases stayed unmatched. This chain's CDR3 is CAWPRTSGSIYEQYF. CDR3 DNA sequence: TGTGCCTGGCCCCGGACTAGCGGGAGTATCTACGAGCAGTACTTC.

This clonotype was observed many times. CDR3 DNA: TGCAGTGCTAGAGGCGGTTGGGGGACTAGCACAGATACGCAGTATTTT. This codes for CSARGGWGTSTDTQYF. The rearrangement links TRBV20-1 to TRBJ2-3, with a possible D match to TRBD2 (6 bases). V gave up 1 base and J gave up 0 bases, with 14 bases separating them. The CDR3 consists of 16 residues. The germline CDR1 and CDR2 sequences are DFQATT and SNEGSKA (reference sequence).

This clonotype was seen a few times. The V gene is TRBV27, the J gene TRBJ1-2; no clear D gene. CDR1 MNHEY and CDR2 SMNVEV come from the germline V gene (reference sequence). V lost 4 bases and J 8 bases, leaving 17 bases between the germline ends. This CDR3 region has 14 residues. CDR3 in amino acids: CASSSSQRSGGYTF. CDR3 DNA sequence: TGTGCCAGCAGTTCCTCCCAGCGGTCGGGAGGCTACACCTTC.

This clonotype has more than one count but fewer than ten. The J gene is TRBJ1-5, the V gene TRBV6-5; D unclear. The V and J ends lost 2 bases and 2 bases respectively, with 10 bases between them. There are 15 residues in the CDR3. Germline-derived CDR1 and CDR2 are MNHEY and SVGAGI. The CDR3 DNA sequence: TGTGCCAGCAGTTACGAGGGATCCCGCAATCAGCCCCAGCATTTT. As protein: CASSYEGSRNQPQHF.

Many counts were recorded for this clonotype. This chain connects TRBV28 to TRBJ2-7; the match to TRBD2 covers 7 bases. V lost 7 bases, J lost 4 bases, and 10 bases stayed unmatched. CDR1 MDHEN and CDR2 SYDVKM come from the germline V gene. The CDR3 is 14 residues long. In nucleotides, the CDR3 is TGTGCCAGCACCAACGGGGGGAGAGGGTACGAGCAGTACTTC. It codes for CASTNGGRGYEQYF.

This clonotype was seen a few times. This chain connects TRBV6-1 to TRBJ1-6; a possible D gene is TRBD1 (5 bases). The CDR3 totals 14 residues. V was cut by 4 bases and J by 7 bases, with 11 bases left in between. Germline V gene lookup returns CDR1 MNHNS and CDR2 SASEGT. CDR3 amino acids: CASSVQGRNSPLHF. The CDR3 DNA sequence: TGTGCCAGCAGTGTCCAGGGCCGAAATTCACCCCTCCACTTT.

This clonotype was picked up a small number of times. CDR3 nucleotide sequence: TGCAGTGCTAGTATACTGAGAGGACTCCTTAGCACAGATACGCAGTATTTT. Residues: CSASILRGLLSTDTQYF. This rearrangement joins TRBV20-1 to TRBJ2-3, with D tentatively TRBD2 (5 bases). Germline lookup yields CDR1 DFQATT and CDR2 SNEGSKA (reference sequence). This CDR3 has 17 residues. Trimming pared 3 bases from V and 0 bases from J, leaving 19 bases between.